This T cell receptor beta chain emerged from a study of vaccination and CD4 T cells after COVID-19. Study background: Overlapping spike peptides from SARS-CoV-2, HCoV-NL63, HCoV-OC43 and HCoV-229E served to stimulate the cells.

CDR1 is SEHNR, CDR2 FQNEAQ, per germline (reference sequence). This CDR3 has 15 residues. Sequencing of DNA taken from cultured CD4+ T cells relied on the Oncomine TCR Beta short-read assay. Genomic DNA extraction was carried out from cultured CD4+ T cells. TCRdb used MiXCR to reprocess the PCR reads, holding one entry per CDR3 protein. The sample holds fewer than 13,000 distinct CDR3 sequences, 22% seen once. Treatment defined: roughly ten-day PBMC culture with coronavirus spike peptide pools or control peptides (ViraFEST assay). PCR positivity was dated March to December 2020, before US Alpha, Beta and Delta variants. This clonotype was found a few times. The antigen remains undetermined. Sequence at one end of the junction differs from germline and may be a read error.

This receptor was obtained from a human donor who had recovered from COVID-19. The rearrangement joins TRBV7-9 to TRBJ2-7; 7 bases are a match to TRBD1. Sequences were derived from CD4+ T cells from blood, cultured in vitro, sampled after SARS-CoV-2 vaccination. The CDR3 sequence is CASSPGQVPSSEQYF. The CDR3 DNA follows: TGTGCCAGCAGCCCAGGACAGGTTCCCTCCTCCGAGCAGTACTTC.